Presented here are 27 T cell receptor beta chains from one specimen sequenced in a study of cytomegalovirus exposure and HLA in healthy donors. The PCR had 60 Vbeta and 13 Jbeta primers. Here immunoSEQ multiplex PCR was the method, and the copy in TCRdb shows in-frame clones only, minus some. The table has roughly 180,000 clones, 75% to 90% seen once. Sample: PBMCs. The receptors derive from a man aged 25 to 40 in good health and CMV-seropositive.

The CDR3 DNA is TGTGCCACCAGCAGAGAAGGGCAGGGGGTAGATCAGCCCCAGCATTTT. It yields the protein CATSREGQGVDQPQHF. This rearrangement joins TRBV15 to TRBJ1-5, with 7 bases lining up with TRBD1. J lost 5 bases, V lost 0 bases, and 7 bases had no gene match. The CDR3 extends over 16 amino acids. Germline V gives CDR1 LNHNV, CDR2 YYDKDF (reference sequence). Combining the CDR3 with reference TRBV15 and TRBJ1-5 gives the whole variable domain DAMVIQNPRYQVTQFGKPVTLSCSQTLNHNVMYWYQQKSSQAPKLLFHYYDKDFNNEADTPDNFQSRRPNTSFCFLDIRSPGLGDTAMYLCATSREGQGVDQPQHFGDGTRLSIL.

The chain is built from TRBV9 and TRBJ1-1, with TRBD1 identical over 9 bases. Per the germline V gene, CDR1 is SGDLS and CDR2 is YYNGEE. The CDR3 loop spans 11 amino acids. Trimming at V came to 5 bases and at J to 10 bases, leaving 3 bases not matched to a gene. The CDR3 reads CASRGQGRAFF. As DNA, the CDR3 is TGTGCCAGCAGAGGACAGGGGCGAGCTTTCTTT.

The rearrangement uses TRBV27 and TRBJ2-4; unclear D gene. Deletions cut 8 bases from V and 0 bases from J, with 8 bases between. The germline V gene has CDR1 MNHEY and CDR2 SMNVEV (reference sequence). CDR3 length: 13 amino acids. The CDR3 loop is CASASGAKNIQYF. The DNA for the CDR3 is TGTGCCAGCGCCTCGGGAGCCAAAAACATTCAGTACTTC.

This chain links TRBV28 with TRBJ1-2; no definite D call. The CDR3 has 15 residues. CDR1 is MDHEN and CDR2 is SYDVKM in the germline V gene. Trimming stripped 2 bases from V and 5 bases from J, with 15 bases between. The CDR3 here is CASSLIQGRGYGYTF. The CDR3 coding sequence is TGTGCCAGCAGTTTAATCCAAGGCAGAGGGTATGGCTACACCTTC.

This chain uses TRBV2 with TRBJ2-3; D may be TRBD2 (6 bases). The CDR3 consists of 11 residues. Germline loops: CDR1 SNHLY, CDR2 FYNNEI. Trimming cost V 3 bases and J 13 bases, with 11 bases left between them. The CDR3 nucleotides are TGTGCCAGCAGTGAGACTAGTCTAGAGTATTTT. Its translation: CASSETSLEYF.

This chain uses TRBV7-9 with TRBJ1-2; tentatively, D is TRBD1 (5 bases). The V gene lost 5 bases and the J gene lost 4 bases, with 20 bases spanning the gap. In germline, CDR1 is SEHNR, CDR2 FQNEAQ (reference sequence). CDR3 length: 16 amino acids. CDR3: CASSQTRTWGVYGYTF. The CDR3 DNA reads TGTGCCAGCAGCCAAACTCGGACCTGGGGGGTCTATGGCTACACCTTC.

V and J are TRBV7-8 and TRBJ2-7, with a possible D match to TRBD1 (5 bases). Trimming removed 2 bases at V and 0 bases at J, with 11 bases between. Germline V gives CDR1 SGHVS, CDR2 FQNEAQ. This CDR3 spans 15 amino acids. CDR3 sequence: CASSLSPGPSYEQYF. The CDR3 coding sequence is TGTGCCAGCAGCTTATCCCCAGGGCCCTCCTACGAGCAGTACTTC.

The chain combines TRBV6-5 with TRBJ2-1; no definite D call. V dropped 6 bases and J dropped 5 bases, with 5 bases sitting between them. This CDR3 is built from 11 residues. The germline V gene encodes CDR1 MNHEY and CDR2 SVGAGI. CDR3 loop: CASRSNNEQFF. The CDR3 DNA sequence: TGTGCCAGCAGGAGTAACAATGAGCAGTTCTTC.

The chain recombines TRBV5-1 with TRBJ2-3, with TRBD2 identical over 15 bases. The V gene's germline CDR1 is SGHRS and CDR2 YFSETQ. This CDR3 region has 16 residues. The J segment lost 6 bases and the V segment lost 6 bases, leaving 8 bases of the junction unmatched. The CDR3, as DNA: TGCGCCAGCACCTCCGGGACTAGCGGGAGGAGGGATACGCAGTATTTT. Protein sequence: CASTSGTSGRRDTQYF.

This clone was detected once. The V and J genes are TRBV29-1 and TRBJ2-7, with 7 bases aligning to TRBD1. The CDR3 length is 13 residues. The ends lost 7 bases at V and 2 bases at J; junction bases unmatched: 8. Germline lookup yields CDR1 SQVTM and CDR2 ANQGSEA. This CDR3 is CSGIGTETYEQYF. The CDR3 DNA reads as TGCAGCGGGATAGGGACAGAAACCTACGAGCAGTACTTC.

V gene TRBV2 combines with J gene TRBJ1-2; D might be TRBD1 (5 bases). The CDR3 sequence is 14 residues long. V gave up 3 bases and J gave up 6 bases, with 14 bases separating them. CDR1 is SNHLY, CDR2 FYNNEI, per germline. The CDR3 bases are TGTGCCAGCAGTGAGAGGAGGGACCTCGATGGCTACACCTTC. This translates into CASSERRDLDGYTF.

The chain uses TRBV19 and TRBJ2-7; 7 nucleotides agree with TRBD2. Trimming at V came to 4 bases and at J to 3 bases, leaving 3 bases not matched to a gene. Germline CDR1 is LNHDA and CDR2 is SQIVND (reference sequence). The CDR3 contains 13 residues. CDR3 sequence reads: CASSTGEGYEQYF. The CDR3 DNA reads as TGTGCCAGTAGTACGGGGGAGGGCTACGAGCAGTACTTC.

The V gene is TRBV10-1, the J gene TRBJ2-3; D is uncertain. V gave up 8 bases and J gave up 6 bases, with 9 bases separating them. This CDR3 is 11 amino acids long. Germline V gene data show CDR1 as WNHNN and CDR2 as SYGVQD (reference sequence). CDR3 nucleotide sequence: TGCGCCAGCGGAGATTACGATACGCAGTATTTT. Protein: CASGDYDTQYF.

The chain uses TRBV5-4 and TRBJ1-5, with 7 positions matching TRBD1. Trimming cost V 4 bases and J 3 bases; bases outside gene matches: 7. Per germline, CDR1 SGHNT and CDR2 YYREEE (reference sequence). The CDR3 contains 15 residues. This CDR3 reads CASSPLDRVNQPQHF. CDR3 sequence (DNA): TGTGCCAGCAGCCCCCTTGACAGGGTCAATCAGCCCCAGCATTTT. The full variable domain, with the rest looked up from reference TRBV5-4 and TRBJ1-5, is ETGVTQSPTHLIKTRGQQVTLRCSSQSGHNTVSWYQQALGQGPQFIFQYYREEENGRGNFPPRFSGLQFPNYSSELNVNALELDDSALYLCASSPLDRVNQPQHFGDGTRLSIL.

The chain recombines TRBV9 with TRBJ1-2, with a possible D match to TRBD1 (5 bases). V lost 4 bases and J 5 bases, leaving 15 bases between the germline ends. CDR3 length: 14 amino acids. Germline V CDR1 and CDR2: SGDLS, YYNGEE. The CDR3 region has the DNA TGTGCCAGCAGCCCCGGGGGGATCAGGTATGGCTACACCTTC. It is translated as CASSPGGIRYGYTF.

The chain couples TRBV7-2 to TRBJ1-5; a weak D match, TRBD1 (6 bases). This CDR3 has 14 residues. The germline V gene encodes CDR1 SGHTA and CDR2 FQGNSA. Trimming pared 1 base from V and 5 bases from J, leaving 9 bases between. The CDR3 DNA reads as TGTGCCAGCAGCTTAGTAGGGGGTGATCAGCCCCAGCATTTT. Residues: CASSLVGGDQPQHF.

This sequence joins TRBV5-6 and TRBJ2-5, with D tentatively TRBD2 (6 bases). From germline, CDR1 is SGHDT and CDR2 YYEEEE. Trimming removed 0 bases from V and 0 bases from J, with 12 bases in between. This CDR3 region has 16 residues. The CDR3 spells CASSLVNPSDQETQYF. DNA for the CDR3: TGTGCCAGCAGCTTGGTTAATCCTAGCGACCAAGAGACCCAGTACTTC.

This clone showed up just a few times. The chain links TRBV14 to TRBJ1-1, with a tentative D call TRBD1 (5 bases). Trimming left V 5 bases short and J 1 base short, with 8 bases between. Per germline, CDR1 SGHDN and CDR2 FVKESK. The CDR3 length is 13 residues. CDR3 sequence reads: CASSSQANTEAFF. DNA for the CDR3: TGTGCCAGCAGCTCACAGGCGAACACTGAAGCTTTCTTT.

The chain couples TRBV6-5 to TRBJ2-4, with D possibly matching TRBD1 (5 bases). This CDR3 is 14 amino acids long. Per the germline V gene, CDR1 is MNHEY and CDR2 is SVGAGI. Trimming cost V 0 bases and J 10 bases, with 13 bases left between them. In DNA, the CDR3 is TGTGCCAGCAGTTACTCCAACCAGAAGGGGATTCAGTACTTC. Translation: CASSYSNQKGIQYF.

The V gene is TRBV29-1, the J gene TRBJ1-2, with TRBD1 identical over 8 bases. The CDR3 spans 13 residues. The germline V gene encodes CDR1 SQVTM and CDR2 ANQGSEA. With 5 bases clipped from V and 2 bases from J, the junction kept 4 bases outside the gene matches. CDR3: CSVTDRENYGYTF. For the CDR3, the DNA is TGCAGCGTTACGGACAGGGAGAACTATGGCTACACCTTC.

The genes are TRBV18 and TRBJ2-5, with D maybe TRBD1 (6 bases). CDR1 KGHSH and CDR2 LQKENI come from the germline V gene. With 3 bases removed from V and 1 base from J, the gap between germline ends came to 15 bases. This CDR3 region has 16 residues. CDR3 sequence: CASSPLPGQIQETQYF. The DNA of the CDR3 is TGTGCCAGCTCACCGCTACCCGGACAGATCCAAGAGACCCAGTACTTC.

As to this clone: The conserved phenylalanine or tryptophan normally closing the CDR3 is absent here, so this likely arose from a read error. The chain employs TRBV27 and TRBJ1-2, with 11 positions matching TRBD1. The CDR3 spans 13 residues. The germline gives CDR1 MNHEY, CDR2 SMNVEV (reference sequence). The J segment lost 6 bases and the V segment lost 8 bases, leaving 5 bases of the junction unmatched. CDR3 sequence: CASRGQGDDGYTL. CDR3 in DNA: TGTGCCAGCCGGGGACAGGGGGATGATGGCTACACCCTC.

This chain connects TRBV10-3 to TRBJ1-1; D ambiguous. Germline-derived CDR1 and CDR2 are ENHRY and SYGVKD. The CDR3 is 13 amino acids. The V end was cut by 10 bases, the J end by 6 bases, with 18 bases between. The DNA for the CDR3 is TGTGCCACGAATGGACCGGAGGGTGCTGAAGCTTTCTTT. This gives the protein CATNGPEGAEAFF.

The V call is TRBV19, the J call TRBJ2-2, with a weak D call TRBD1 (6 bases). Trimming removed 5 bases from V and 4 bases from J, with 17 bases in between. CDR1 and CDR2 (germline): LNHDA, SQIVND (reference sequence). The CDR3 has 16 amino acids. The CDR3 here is CASSEQGRGSTGELFF. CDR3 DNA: TGTGCCAGTAGTGAACAGGGACGGGGTAGCACCGGGGAGCTGTTTTTT. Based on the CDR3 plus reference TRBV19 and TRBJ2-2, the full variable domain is DGGITQSPKYLFRKEGQNVTLSCEQNLNHDAMYWYRQDPGQGLRLIYYSQIVNDFQKGDIAEGYSVSREKKESFPLTVTSAQKNPTAFYLCASSEQGRGSTGELFFGEGSRLTVL.

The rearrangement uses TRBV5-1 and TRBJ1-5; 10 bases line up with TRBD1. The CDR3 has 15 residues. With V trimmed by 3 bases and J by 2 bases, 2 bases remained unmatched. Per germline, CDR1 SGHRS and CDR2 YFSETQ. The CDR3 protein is CASSWGTGGNQPQHF. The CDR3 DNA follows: TGCGCCAGCAGCTGGGGGACAGGGGGCAATCAGCCCCAGCATTTT. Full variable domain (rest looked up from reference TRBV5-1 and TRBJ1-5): KAGVTQTPRYLIKTRGQQVTLSCSPISGHRSVSWYQQTPGQGLQFLFEYFSETQRNKGNFPGRFSGRQFSNSRSEMNVSTLELGDSALYLCASSWGTGGNQPQHFGDGTRLSIL.

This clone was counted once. CDR3 nucleotide sequence: TGTGCCAGCAGCTTGTTTGGAAGCGGGGGAGCTAGCACAGATACGCAGTATTTT. Its protein product is CASSLFGSGGASTDTQYF. V and J are TRBV5-4 and TRBJ2-3; 8 nucleotides line up with TRBD2. V trimming: 1 base; J trimming: 0 bases; junction bases outside the gene matches: 10. The CDR3 extends over 18 amino acids. The V gene's germline CDR1 is SGHNT and CDR2 YYREEE (reference sequence).

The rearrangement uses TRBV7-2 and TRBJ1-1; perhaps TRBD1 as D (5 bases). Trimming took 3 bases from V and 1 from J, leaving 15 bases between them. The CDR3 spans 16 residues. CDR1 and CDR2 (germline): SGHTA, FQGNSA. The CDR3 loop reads CASSFLVAGSNTEAFF. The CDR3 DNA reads TGTGCCAGCAGCTTTTTGGTAGCAGGGTCGAACACTGAAGCTTTCTTT.